The TCR beta chain under discussion was sequenced for a study of blood T cell repertoires in COVID-19. Study-wide context: The cDNA or gDNA used as material had been derived from T cells, B-cell-depleted T cells, or PBMCs.

Trimming cost V 4 bases and J 1 base, with 2 bases left between them. CDR1 LNHDA and CDR2 SQIVND come from the germline V gene (reference sequence). The CDR3 contains 13 residues. Per the authors' pipeline: Amplification of reference gene primers was used by the study to estimate nucleated cell counts. Using immunoSEQ multiplex PCR, the repertoire was profiled, and TCRdb retains in-frame clones only, with some absent. That table furnishes V, J and clone size, whereas the DNA furnished D and trimming. Seen here are around 260,000 clones, about 89% observed once, and the top ten hold 0.94%. The source material was peripheral blood. V usage is TRBV19 and J usage is TRBJ1-6; D not certain. This clonotype originated in a woman aged 35 to 49 who had recovered from COVID-19. The CDR3 bases are TGTGCCAGTAGTACGTCCTATAATTCACCCCTCCACTTT. Translating it yields CASSTSYNSPLHF.